The entry below gives a single T cell receptor beta chain sequence along with its context. These data belong to a study of blood T cell repertoires in COVID-19. Study context: Acute-phase and convalescent COVID-19 samples originated in the United States, Italy and Spain. The cDNA or gDNA used as material had been derived from T cells, B-cell-depleted T cells, or PBMCs.

V gave up 3 bases and J gave up 5 bases, with 22 bases separating them. The CDR3 extends over 17 amino acids. In germline, CDR1 is MGHRA, CDR2 YSYEKL. In the original analysis: Nucleated cell number was recorded as an estimate derived from reference gene primer amplification. The table came from immunoSEQ multiplex PCR; TCRdb's copy has only in-frame clones and leaves some out. That table is the source of V, J and clone size, and D and trimming were worked out from the DNA. Counted here are 120,000 or so clones, 87% occurring once; the ten biggest clones make up roughly 3.6%. The sample taken for sequencing was peripheral blood. This chain links TRBV4-1 with TRBJ1-1; TRBD1 might be the D (6 bases). This sequence originates from a woman aged 55-70 years with acute or convalescent COVID-19. CDR3 residues: CASSQVQIDRKVTEAFF. CDR3 bases: TGCGCCAGCAGCCAGGTGCAGATCGACAGGAAGGTTACTGAAGCTTTCTTT.